The next 9 T cell receptor beta chains were all read from a single sample in a study of blood T cell repertoires in COVID-19. Only in-frame clones appear in the TCRdb table, and some are missing; sequencing was by immunoSEQ multiplex PCR. The sample has over 200,000 clones, 75% to 90% seen once. The sample taken for sequencing was peripheral blood. Receptors were obtained from a human donor in a cohort sampled during active COVID-19.

The chain couples TRBV2 to TRBJ2-7; D uncertain. The CDR3 totals 13 residues. V lost 3 bases to trimming and J lost 3 bases, with 9 bases between them. Per germline, CDR1 SNHLY and CDR2 FYNNEI. In nucleotides, the CDR3 is TGTGCCAGCAGTGACAGCGCGTTCTACGAGCAGTACTTC. Its protein is CASSDSAFYEQYF.

This chain uses TRBV2 with TRBJ1-1; possibly TRBD1 for D (5 bases). Trimming cost V 7 bases and J 5 bases, with 17 bases left between them. CDR3 size: 14 residues. Germline-derived CDR1 and CDR2 are SNHLY and FYNNEI. The CDR3 spells CASTPGGTRTEAFF. DNA of the CDR3: TGTGCCAGCACCCCTGGTGGGACTCGGACTGAAGCTTTCTTT.

This clone was found once. The genes are TRBV18 and TRBJ1-1; D gene ambiguous. The germline V gene encodes CDR1 KGHSH and CDR2 LQKENI. This CDR3 region has 15 residues. V shed 0 bases and J shed 3 bases, with 11 bases lying between them. As DNA, the CDR3 is TGTGCCAGCTCACCACCGACAAGGTCGGACACTGAAGCTTTCTTT. Translating gives CASSPPTRSDTEAFF.

V and J are TRBV29-1 and TRBJ2-7, with 9 nucleotides matching TRBD1. With 2 bases clipped from V and 7 bases from J, the junction kept 21 bases outside the gene matches. The germline gives CDR1 SQVTM, CDR2 ANQGSEA. The CDR3 loop spans 18 amino acids. The CDR3 bases are TGCAGCGTTGAATTTCACTATCCCGGGACAGGGCCTTCGGGGGAGCAGTACTTC. Translating it yields CSVEFHYPGTGPSGEQYF.

The chain uses TRBV18 and TRBJ2-6; tentative D call: TRBD2 (5 bases). The length of the CDR3 is 16 residues. The V gene lost 2 bases and the J gene lost 3 bases, with 11 bases spanning the gap. Germline loops: CDR1 KGHSH, CDR2 LQKENI. CDR3 coding DNA: TGTGCCAGCTCACCAAAGCGGTTGGGTGGGGCCAACGTCCTGACTTTC. It yields the protein CASSPKRLGGANVLTF. The full variable domain, with the rest looked up from reference TRBV18 and TRBJ2-6, is NAGVMQNPRHLVRRRGQEARLRCSPMKGHSHVYWYRQLPEEGLKFMVYLQKENIIDESGMPKERFSAEFPKEGPSILRIQQVVRGDSAAYFCASSPKRLGGANVLTFGAGSRLTVL.

The CDR3: CASSLQGARYF. CDR3 nucleotide sequence: TGTGCCAGCTCACTCCAGGGGGCGAGGTACTTC. The chain combines TRBV18 with TRBJ2-4; 8 positions agree with TRBD1. V lost 4 bases, J lost 15 bases, and 5 bases stayed unmatched. The CDR3 totals 11 residues. Germline V gene data show CDR1 as KGHSH and CDR2 as LQKENI.

The V call is TRBV28, the J call TRBJ1-3, with D possibly TRBD1 on 6 matching bases. Per the germline V gene, CDR1 is MDHEN and CDR2 is SYDVKM. CDR3 size: 15 residues. V dropped 6 bases and J dropped 4 bases, with 16 bases sitting between them. CDR3 residues: CASSLTGYDGNTIYF. CDR3 bases: TGTGCCAGCAGCTTAACAGGGTACGACGGAAACACCATATATTTT.

The chain links TRBV6-1 to TRBJ2-7; 7 bases match TRBD2. The CDR3 extends over 15 amino acids. V was pared by 2 bases and J by 3 bases, with 7 bases of the junction left unmatched. Per germline, CDR1 MNHNS and CDR2 SASEGT. CDR3 amino acids: CASSEWGGTLYEQYF. Here the CDR3 DNA reads TGTGCCAGCAGTGAATGGGGGGGAACCCTCTACGAGCAGTACTTC.

This clone was seen a single time. Other DNA sequences of this sample code for an identical CDR3. The chain has TRBV27 and TRBJ2-2, with D perhaps TRBD1 (5 bases). CDR1 and CDR2 from the germline V gene are MNHEY and SMNVEV (reference sequence). There are 14 residues in the CDR3. Trimming cost V 2 bases and J 3 bases, with 7 bases left between them. The CDR3 region is CASSLTGDTGELFF. CDR3 nucleotide sequence: TGTGCCAGCAGTTTAACAGGAGACACCGGGGAGCTGTTTTTT.